This T cell receptor beta chain was retrieved from a study of blood T cell repertoires in COVID-19. On the study more broadly: COVID-19 samples collected from the United States, Italy and Spain covered acute and convalescent phases. T cells, B-cell-depleted T cells, or PBMCs supplied cDNA or gDNA.

The CDR3 covers 16 residues. V lost 3 bases to trimming and J lost 5 bases; unmatched junction nucleotides: 7. Per germline, CDR1 MDHEN and CDR2 SYDVKM. Authors' methods: By means of reference gene primer amplification, nucleated cell counts were estimated. Assay used: immunoSEQ multiplex PCR; TCRdb lists only in-frame clones, some missing. Clone size and the V and J calls come from that table; the DNA yielded D and trimming. The data contain some 87,000 clones, about 78% of them singletons. The chain links TRBV28 to TRBJ2-1, with 10 bases aligning to TRBD1. Sequencing was done on a sample of peripheral blood. The origin of this receptor is a human donor in a cohort sampled during active COVID-19. CDR3 bases: TGTGCCAGCAGTTTCCATCCCGGGACAGGGGACAATGAGCAGTTCTTC. As protein: CASSFHPGTGDNEQFF.